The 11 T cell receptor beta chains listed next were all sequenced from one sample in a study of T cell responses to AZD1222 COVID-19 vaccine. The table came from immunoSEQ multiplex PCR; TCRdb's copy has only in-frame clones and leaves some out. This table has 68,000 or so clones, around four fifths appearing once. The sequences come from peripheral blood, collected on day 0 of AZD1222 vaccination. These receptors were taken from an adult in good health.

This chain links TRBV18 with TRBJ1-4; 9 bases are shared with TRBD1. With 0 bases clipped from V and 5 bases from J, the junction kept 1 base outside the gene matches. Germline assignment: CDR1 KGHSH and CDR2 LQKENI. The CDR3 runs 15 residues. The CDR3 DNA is TGTGCCAGCTCACCACCGGACAGGGGAAATGAAAAACTGTTTTTT. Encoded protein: CASSPPDRGNEKLFF. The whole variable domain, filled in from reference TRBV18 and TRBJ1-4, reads NAGVMQNPRHLVRRRGQEARLRCSPMKGHSHVYWYRQLPEEGLKFMVYLQKENIIDESGMPKERFSAEFPKEGPSILRIQQVVRGDSAAYFCASSPPDRGNEKLFFGSGTQLSVL.

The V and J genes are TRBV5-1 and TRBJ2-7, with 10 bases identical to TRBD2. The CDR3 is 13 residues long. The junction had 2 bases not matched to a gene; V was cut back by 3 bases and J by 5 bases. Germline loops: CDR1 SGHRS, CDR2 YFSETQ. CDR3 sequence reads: CASSYGTSDEQYF. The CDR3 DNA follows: TGCGCCAGCAGCTACGGGACTAGCGACGAGCAGTACTTC.

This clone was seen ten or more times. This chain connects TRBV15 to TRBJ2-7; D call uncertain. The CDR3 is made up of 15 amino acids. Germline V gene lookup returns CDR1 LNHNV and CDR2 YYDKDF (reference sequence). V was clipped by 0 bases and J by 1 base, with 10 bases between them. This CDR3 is CATSRDNTPSYEQYF. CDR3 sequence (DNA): TGTGCCACCAGCAGAGATAATACCCCGTCCTACGAGCAGTACTTC.

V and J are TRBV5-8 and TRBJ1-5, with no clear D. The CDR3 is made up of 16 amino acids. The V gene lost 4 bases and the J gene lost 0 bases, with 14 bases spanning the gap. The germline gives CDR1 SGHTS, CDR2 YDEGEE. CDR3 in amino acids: CASSRRNLISNQPQHF. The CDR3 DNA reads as TGTGCCAGCAGCCGACGGAATTTAATTAGCAATCAGCCCCAGCATTTT.

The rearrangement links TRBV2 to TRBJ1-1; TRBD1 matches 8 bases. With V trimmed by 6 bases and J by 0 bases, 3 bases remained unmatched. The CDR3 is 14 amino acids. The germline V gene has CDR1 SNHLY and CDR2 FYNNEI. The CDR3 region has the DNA TGTGCCAGCAGAGGACAGGGCATGAACACTGAAGCTTTCTTT. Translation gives CASRGQGMNTEAFF.

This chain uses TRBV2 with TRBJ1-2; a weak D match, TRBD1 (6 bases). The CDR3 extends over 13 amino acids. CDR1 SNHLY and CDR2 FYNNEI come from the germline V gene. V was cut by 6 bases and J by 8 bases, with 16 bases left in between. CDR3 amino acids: CASRGTPLRGYTF. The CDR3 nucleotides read TGTGCCAGCAGGGGGACACCACTGCGGGGCTACACCTTC.

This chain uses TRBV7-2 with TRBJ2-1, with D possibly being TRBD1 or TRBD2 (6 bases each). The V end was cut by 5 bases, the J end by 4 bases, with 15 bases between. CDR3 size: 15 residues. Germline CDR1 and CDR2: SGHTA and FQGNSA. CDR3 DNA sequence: TGTGCCAGCAGCCGGAGGTGGGGGGCGTACAATGAGCAGTTCTTC. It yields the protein CASSRRWGAYNEQFF.

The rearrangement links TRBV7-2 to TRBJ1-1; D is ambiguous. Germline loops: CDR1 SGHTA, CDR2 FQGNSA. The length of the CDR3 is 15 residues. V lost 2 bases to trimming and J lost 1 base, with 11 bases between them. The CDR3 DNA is TGTGCCAGCAGCTTAAGTTCTGGGCAGAACACTGAAGCTTTCTTT. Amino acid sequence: CASSLSSGQNTEAFF.

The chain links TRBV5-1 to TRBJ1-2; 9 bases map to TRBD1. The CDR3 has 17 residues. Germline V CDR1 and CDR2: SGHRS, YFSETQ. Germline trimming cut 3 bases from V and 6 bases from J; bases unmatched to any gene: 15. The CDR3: CASSSGAPGQGINGYTF. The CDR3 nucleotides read TGCGCCAGCAGCTCAGGGGCGCCAGGACAGGGGATCAATGGCTACACCTTC.

CDR3 region: CASSQDHGTSYEQYF. In nucleotides, the CDR3 is TGTGCCAGCAGCCAAGATCACGGCACCTCCTACGAGCAGTACTTC. The rearrangement uses TRBV14 and TRBJ2-7; D ambiguous. The CDR3 extends over 15 amino acids. V was shortened by 0 bases and J by 0 bases, with 9 bases between the two germline ends. CDR1 and CDR2 (germline): SGHDN, FVKESK.

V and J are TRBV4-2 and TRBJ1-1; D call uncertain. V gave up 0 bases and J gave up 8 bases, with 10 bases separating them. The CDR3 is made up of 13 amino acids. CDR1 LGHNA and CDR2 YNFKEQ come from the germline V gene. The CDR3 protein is CASSQDVWVEAFF. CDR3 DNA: TGTGCCAGCAGCCAAGATGTGTGGGTCGAAGCTTTCTTT.